A selection of T cell receptor beta chains follows, all from one sample in a study of cytomegalovirus exposure and HLA in healthy donors. Produced via immunoSEQ multiplex PCR; TCRdb's table is partial and in-frame only. The sample consists of 140,000 to 150,000 clones, roughly 85% of them appearing once. What was sequenced was PBMCs. The source of these receptors is a woman aged 25 to 39 in good health and CMV-seronegative. Each CDR3 is given with its conserved first and last residue. The order of the fields is J gene, D gene, V gene, clone size, CDR3 protein, CDR3 DNA. A D gene is named only where the DNA matches it firmly. The size field is filled for only some rows; it gives once, few, many or a size class.

J gene: TRBJ1-1; D gene: TRBD1; V gene: TRBV5-5; clone size: once; CDR3 protein: CASSRDRGEAFF; CDR3 DNA: TGTGCCAGCAGCCGAGACAGGGGTGAAGCTTTCTTT
J gene: TRBJ2-7; D gene: NA; V gene: TRBV6-5; clone size: few; CDR3 protein: CASSLGLTYEQYF; CDR3 DNA: TGTGCCAGCTCGCTGGGCTTGACGTACGAGCAGTACTTC
J gene: TRBJ1-5; D gene: NA; V gene: TRBV5-8; clone size: NA; CDR3 protein: CASSLRGNSNQPQHF; CDR3 DNA: TGTGCCAGCAGCTTACGAGGGAATAGCAATCAGCCCCAGCATTTT
J gene: TRBJ1-2; D gene: TRBD1; V gene: TRBV7-9; clone size: NA; CDR3 protein: CASSLKLPGQGNGYTF; CDR3 DNA: TGTGCCAGCAGCCTCAAATTACCGGGACAGGGGAATGGCTACACCTTC
J gene: TRBJ2-7; D gene: TRBD1; V gene: TRBV6-6; clone size: NA; CDR3 protein: CASSETGGLYEQYF; CDR3 DNA: TGTGCCAGCAGTGAGACAGGGGGTCTCTACGAGCAGTACTTC
J gene: TRBJ2-1; D gene: TRBD2; V gene: TRBV5-1; clone size: NA; CDR3 protein: CASSLGPTSGGAWSSYNEQFF; CDR3 DNA: TGCGCCAGCAGCTTGGGGCCGACTAGCGGGGGGGCCTGGAGCTCCTACAATGAGCAGTTCTTC
J gene: TRBJ2-5; D gene: NA; V gene: TRBV5-4; clone size: NA; CDR3 protein: CASSNGAIWETQYF; CDR3 DNA: TGTGCCAGCAGCAATGGGGCAATTTGGGAGACCCAGTACTTC
J gene: TRBJ1-4; D gene: TRBD1; V gene: TRBV25-1; clone size: few; CDR3 protein: CASSDPGGGTNEKLFF; CDR3 DNA: TGTGCCAGCAGTGATCCAGGGGGAGGAACTAATGAAAAACTGTTTTTT
J gene: TRBJ2-3; D gene: TRBD2; V gene: TRBV2; clone size: NA; CDR3 protein: CASSDQELAVASTDTQYF; CDR3 DNA: TGTGCCAGCAGTGATCAAGAACTAGCGGTGGCTAGCACAGATACGCAGTATTTT
J gene: TRBJ1-2; D gene: NA; V gene: TRBV18; clone size: NA; CDR3 protein: CASSPSSRNYGYTF; CDR3 DNA: TGTGCCAGCTCACCAAGTTCCAGAAACTATGGCTACACCTTC
J gene: TRBJ1-1; D gene: TRBD1; V gene: TRBV6-6; clone size: NA; CDR3 protein: CASSGSGGTEAFF; CDR3 DNA: TGTGCCAGCAGCGGCTCAGGGGGCACTGAAGCTTTCTTT
J gene: TRBJ2-1; D gene: NA; V gene: TRBV19; clone size: NA; CDR3 protein: CASSIVGRTPYNEQFF; CDR3 DNA: TGTGCCAGTAGTATAGTAGGCCGGACACCTTACAATGAGCAGTTCTTC
J gene: TRBJ1-1; D gene: TRBD1; V gene: TRBV7-3; clone size: NA; CDR3 protein: CASSPWDSDNTEAFF; CDR3 DNA: TGTGCCAGCAGCCCTTGGGACAGTGACAACACTGAAGCTTTCTTT
J gene: TRBJ1-2; D gene: TRBD1; V gene: TRBV4-3; clone size: NA; CDR3 protein: CASSHGLDRVNGYTF; CDR3 DNA: TGCGCCAGCAGCCATGGCCTGGACAGGGTAAATGGCTACACCTTC
J gene: TRBJ2-1; D gene: NA; V gene: TRBV28; clone size: NA; CDR3 protein: CASSPLSSYNEQFF; CDR3 DNA: TGTGCCAGCAGCCCATTGAGCTCCTACAATGAGCAGTTCTTC
J gene: TRBJ2-7; D gene: NA; V gene: TRBV20-1; clone size: NA; CDR3 protein: CSGESLSEQYF; CDR3 DNA: TGCAGTGGGGAGAGCCTGAGCGAGCAGTACTTC
J gene: TRBJ1-1; D gene: NA; V gene: TRBV9; clone size: NA; CDR3 protein: CASSVDGGFNTEAFF; CDR3 DNA: TGTGCCAGCAGCGTAGATGGGGGGTTCAACACTGAAGCTTTCTTT
J gene: TRBJ2-2; D gene: TRBD1; V gene: TRBV7-6; clone size: NA; CDR3 protein: CASSSTGELTGELFF; CDR3 DNA: TGTGCCAGCAGCTCAACAGGGGAATTGACCGGGGAGCTGTTTTTT
J gene: TRBJ1-2; D gene: NA; V gene: TRBV7-9; clone size: few; CDR3 protein: CASSLGQDYGYTF; CDR3 DNA: TGTGCCAGCAGCTTAGGACAGGACTATGGCTACACCTTC
J gene: TRBJ1-1; D gene: TRBD1; V gene: TRBV4-3; clone size: NA; CDR3 protein: CASSHSTGATEAFF; CDR3 DNA: TGCGCCAGCAGCCATTCTACAGGGGCCACTGAAGCTTTCTTT
J gene: TRBJ1-5; D gene: NA; V gene: TRBV30; clone size: NA; CDR3 protein: CAWSIGSRNQPQHF; CDR3 DNA: TGTGCCTGGAGTATTGGCAGTCGCAATCAGCCCCAGCATTTT
J gene: TRBJ2-4; D gene: NA; V gene: TRBV15; clone size: NA; CDR3 protein: CATSRDHGGGANIQYF; CDR3 DNA: TGTGCCACCAGCAGAGATCATGGCGGGGGCGCAAACATTCAGTACTTC
J gene: TRBJ1-4; D gene: TRBD1; V gene: TRBV13; clone size: NA; CDR3 protein: CASSSRDSDSLNEKLFF; CDR3 DNA: TGTGCCAGCAGCTCCCGGGACAGCGACAGCCTTAATGAAAAACTGTTTTTT
J gene: TRBJ2-7; D gene: NA; V gene: TRBV29-1; clone size: NA; CDR3 protein: CSVGAGASYEQYF; CDR3 DNA: TGCAGCGTTGGGGCGGGGGCTTCCTACGAGCAGTACTTC
J gene: TRBJ1-2; D gene: TRBD1; V gene: TRBV27; clone size: few; CDR3 protein: CASSFNRGTYGYTF; CDR3 DNA: TGTGCCAGCAGCTTCAACAGGGGAACCTATGGCTACACCTTC
J gene: TRBJ2-1; D gene: NA; V gene: TRBV30; clone size: few; CDR3 protein: CAWSDREQFF; CDR3 DNA: TGTGCCTGGAGTGACAGGGAGCAGTTCTTC
J gene: TRBJ2-5; D gene: TRBD1; V gene: TRBV12-5; clone size: NA; CDR3 protein: CASGQTTGGFQETQYF; CDR3 DNA: TGTGCTAGTGGTCAGACCACAGGGGGTTTCCAAGAGACCCAGTACTTC
J gene: TRBJ2-7; D gene: NA; V gene: TRBV4-3; clone size: NA; CDR3 protein: CASSRTVTYEQYF; CDR3 DNA: TGCGCCAGCAGCCGGACAGTTACCTACGAGCAGTACTTC
J gene: TRBJ2-2; D gene: TRBD1; V gene: TRBV10-3; clone size: NA; CDR3 protein: CAISEQGEITGELFF; CDR3 DNA: TGTGCCATCAGTGAGCAGGGGGAGATCACCGGGGAGCTGTTTTTT
J gene: TRBJ2-4; D gene: TRBD2; V gene: TRBV4-1; clone size: NA; CDR3 protein: CASSQGLAGGQAKNIQYF; CDR3 DNA: TGCGCCAGCAGCCAAGGACTAGCGGGGGGGCAAGCCAAAAACATTCAGTACTTC
J gene: TRBJ1-2; D gene: TRBD1; V gene: TRBV29-1; clone size: NA; CDR3 protein: CSVKGQGRGYTF; CDR3 DNA: TGCAGCGTTAAGGGACAGGGAAGGGGCTACACCTTC
J gene: TRBJ2-7; D gene: TRBD1; V gene: TRBV19; clone size: NA; CDR3 protein: CASSILRDREQYF; CDR3 DNA: TGTGCCAGTAGTATACTCAGGGACAGGGAGCAGTACTTC
J gene: TRBJ1-4; D gene: TRBD1; V gene: TRBV5-1; clone size: NA; CDR3 protein: CASSLGRDRVEKLFF; CDR3 DNA: TGCGCCAGCAGCTTGGGTCGGGACAGGGTTGAAAAACTGTTTTTT
J gene: TRBJ1-2; D gene: NA; V gene: TRBV5-1; clone size: NA; CDR3 protein: CASSPTGGGSAGGYTF; CDR3 DNA: TGCGCCAGCAGCCCCACGGGGGGCGGCTCCGCTGGGGGCTACACCTTC
J gene: TRBJ1-3; D gene: NA; V gene: TRBV27; clone size: NA; CDR3 protein: CASTPAWGNTIYF; CDR3 DNA: TGTGCCAGCACGCCCGCGTGGGGAAACACCATATATTTT
J gene: TRBJ2-3; D gene: NA; V gene: TRBV6-1; clone size: NA; CDR3 protein: CASRPRDTLTDTQYF; CDR3 DNA: TGTGCCAGCAGACCCCGGGACACCCTCACAGATACGCAGTATTTT
J gene: TRBJ2-1; D gene: TRBD2; V gene: TRBV25-1; clone size: NA; CDR3 protein: CASSAGGLAYNEQFF; CDR3 DNA: TGTGCCAGCAGTGCGGGGGGGTTGGCCTACAATGAGCAGTTCTTC
J gene: TRBJ1-3; D gene: TRBD1; V gene: TRBV5-4; clone size: few; CDR3 protein: CASSFLGTAGSGNTIYF; CDR3 DNA: TGTGCCAGCAGCTTTCTGGGGACAGCCGGCTCTGGAAACACCATATATTTT
J gene: TRBJ2-7; D gene: NA; V gene: TRBV6-1; clone size: NA; CDR3 protein: CASSEMVTSYEQYF; CDR3 DNA: TGTGCCAGCAGTGAAATGGTAACTTCCTACGAGCAGTACTTC
J gene: TRBJ1-1; D gene: TRBD1; V gene: TRBV7-3; clone size: few; CDR3 protein: CASSSGTGGLRGNTEAFF; CDR3 DNA: TGTGCCAGCAGCTCCGGGACAGGGGGTTTACGCGGTAACACTGAAGCTTTCTTT
J gene: TRBJ2-7; D gene: NA; V gene: TRBV6-6; clone size: NA; CDR3 protein: CASSYSQGEQYF; CDR3 DNA: TGTGCCAGCAGTTACTCTCAGGGTGAGCAGTACTTC
J gene: TRBJ2-7; D gene: TRBD2; V gene: TRBV19; clone size: few; CDR3 protein: CASSIDRFRGAYEQYF; CDR3 DNA: TGTGCCAGTAGTATAGATCGGTTCCGGGGGGCCTACGAGCAGTACTTC
J gene: TRBJ1-4; D gene: TRBD1; V gene: TRBV6-1; clone size: NA; CDR3 protein: CASRTGTGRGKLFF; CDR3 DNA: TGTGCCAGCAGAACCGGGACAGGGAGGGGAAAACTGTTTTTT
J gene: TRBJ1-1; D gene: NA; V gene: TRBV2; clone size: NA; CDR3 protein: CASSDGRVNTEAFF; CDR3 DNA: TGTGCCAGCAGTGACGGGAGGGTGAACACTGAAGCTTTCTTT
J gene: TRBJ1-1; D gene: NA; V gene: TRBV6-6; clone size: NA; CDR3 protein: CASGVDSVNTEAFF; CDR3 DNA: TGTGCCAGCGGCGTGGACAGTGTGAACACTGAAGCTTTCTTT
J gene: TRBJ1-5; D gene: NA; V gene: TRBV18; clone size: NA; CDR3 protein: CASSTRQAGNNQPQHF; CDR3 DNA: TGTGCCAGCTCAACTCGACAGGCCGGGAACAATCAGCCCCAGCATTTT
J gene: TRBJ1-6; D gene: NA; V gene: TRBV7-2; clone size: NA; CDR3 protein: CASSRETGYNSPLHF; CDR3 DNA: TGTGCCAGCAGCAGGGAGACAGGTTATAATTCACCCCTCCACTTT
J gene: TRBJ2-7; D gene: NA; V gene: TRBV27; clone size: NA; CDR3 protein: CASSLIGAQGNEQYF; CDR3 DNA: TGTGCCAGCAGTTTAATTGGGGCGCAGGGCAACGAGCAGTACTTC
J gene: TRBJ1-6; D gene: NA; V gene: TRBV5-1; clone size: NA; CDR3 protein: CASSLVVRGVAPLHF; CDR3 DNA: TGCGCCAGCAGCTTGGTGGTCAGGGGAGTTGCACCCCTCCACTTT
J gene: TRBJ1-6; D gene: TRBD1; V gene: TRBV6-4; clone size: NA; CDR3 protein: CASRAGTGGSPLHF; CDR3 DNA: TGTGCCAGCAGGGCCGGGACAGGTGGCTCACCCCTCCACTTT
J gene: TRBJ1-3; D gene: NA; V gene: TRBV7-3; clone size: NA; CDR3 protein: CASSSGPSGNTIYF; CDR3 DNA: TGTGCCAGCAGCTCGGGTCCCTCTGGAAACACCATATATTTT
J gene: TRBJ1-1; D gene: NA; V gene: TRBV2; clone size: NA; CDR3 protein: CASCRELNTEAFF; CDR3 DNA: TGTGCCAGCTGCCGGGAGCTGAACACTGAAGCTTTCTTT
J gene: TRBJ1-3; D gene: NA; V gene: TRBV5-6; clone size: NA; CDR3 protein: CASSFVGQRGSGNTIYF; CDR3 DNA: TGTGCCAGCAGCTTTGTAGGACAGAGGGGCTCTGGAAACACCATATATTTT
J gene: TRBJ1-2; D gene: NA; V gene: TRBV5-4; clone size: NA; CDR3 protein: CASSFEGPRSSGYTF; CDR3 DNA: TGTGCCAGCAGCTTTGAGGGCCCTCGTTCGTCGGGCTACACCTTC
J gene: TRBJ1-1; D gene: TRBD1; V gene: TRBV5-1; clone size: NA; CDR3 protein: CASTEGARTEAFF; CDR3 DNA: TGCGCCAGCACCGAGGGGGCGCGCACTGAAGCTTTCTTT